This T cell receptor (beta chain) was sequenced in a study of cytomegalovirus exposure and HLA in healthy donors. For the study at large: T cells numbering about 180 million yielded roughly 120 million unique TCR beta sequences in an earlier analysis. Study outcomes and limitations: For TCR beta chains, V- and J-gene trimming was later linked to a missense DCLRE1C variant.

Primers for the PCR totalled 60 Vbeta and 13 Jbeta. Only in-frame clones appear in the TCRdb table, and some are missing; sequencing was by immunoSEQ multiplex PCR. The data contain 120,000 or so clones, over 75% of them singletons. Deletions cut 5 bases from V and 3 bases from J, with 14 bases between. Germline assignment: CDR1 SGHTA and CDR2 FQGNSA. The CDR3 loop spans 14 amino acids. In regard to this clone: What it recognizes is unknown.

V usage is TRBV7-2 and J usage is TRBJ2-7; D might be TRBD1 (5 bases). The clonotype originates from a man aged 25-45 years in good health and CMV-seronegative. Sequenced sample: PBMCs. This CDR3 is CASSNYRQLYEQYF. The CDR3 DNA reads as TGTGCCAGCAGCAACTATCGACAGCTCTACGAGCAGTACTTC. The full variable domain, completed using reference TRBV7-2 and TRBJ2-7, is GAGVSQSPSNKVTEKGKDVELRCDPISGHTALYWYRQSLGQGLEFLIYFQGNSAPDKSGLPSDRFSAERTGGSVSTLTIQRTQQEDSAVYLCASSNYRQLYEQYFGPGTRLTVT.